Presented here are 11 T cell receptor beta chains from one specimen sequenced in a study of T cells in Graves' hyperthyroidism and ophthalmopathy (dated by TCRdb to the late 2010s). The library was obtained by multiplex PCR. The instrument was an Illumina HiSeq 2000. Amplification of TCR beta CDR3 regions was carried out from RNA transcripts. A first-round RT-PCR of the TCR CDR3 used the HTBI primer set with the Qiagen OneStep RT-PCR kit. The public reads were reprocessed in TCRdb via fastp at Q25 and MiXCR, keeping in-frame beta chains. Entries are consolidated by CDR3 protein sequence, retaining the most common genes and DNA. This sample holds more than 450,000 distinct CDR3 sequences; about 20% were observed only once. The ten largest clones capture roughly 44% of the sample. Sequencing was performed on blood. Receptor source: a man aged 40-49 years with Graves' ophthalmopathy.

In its sample, this clonotype was seen a few times. The rearrangement joins TRBV20-1 to TRBJ2-5, with 12 bases identical to TRBD2. This CDR3 has 18 amino acids. The V segment lost 1 base and the J segment 4 bases; nucleotides outside the gene matches: 13. CDR1 and CDR2 from the germline V gene are DFQATT and SNEGSKA (reference sequence). This chain's CDR3 is CSARGRLAGALGGETQYF. The CDR3 DNA follows: TGCAGTGCTAGAGGGCGACTAGCGGGAGCCTTGGGGGGAGAGACCCAGTACTTC.

V and J are TRBV5-1 and TRBJ1-2; D call uncertain. CDR3 length equals 14 residues. Deletions cut 4 bases from V and 1 base from J, with 11 bases between. In germline, CDR1 is SGHRS, CDR2 YFSETQ. The CDR3 loop reads CASSPSVGNYGYTF. CDR3 DNA: TGCGCCAGCAGCCCAAGCGTCGGTAACTATGGCTACACCTTC.

This clonotype was detected a few times. The rearrangement links TRBV6-5 to TRBJ2-2, with TRBD1 as a possible D gene (5 bases). CDR1 and CDR2 from the germline V gene are MNHEY and SVGAGI. The CDR3 consists of 14 residues. V gave up 2 bases and J gave up 7 bases, with 11 bases separating them. The CDR3 here is CASSYSRVGGELFF. The CDR3 DNA is TGTGCCAGCAGTTACAGCAGGGTGGGCGGGGAGCTGTTTTTT.

The V gene is TRBV5-5, the J gene TRBJ1-2; D not certain. CDR3 size: 13 residues. V was shortened by 5 bases and J by 4 bases, with 12 bases between the two germline ends. Germline CDR1 reads SGHKS; CDR2 reads YYEKEE (reference sequence). CDR3 sequence reads: CASRFSPAYGYTF. The CDR3 DNA reads TGTGCCAGCAGATTCAGTCCAGCCTATGGCTACACCTTC.

This clonotype was recorded many times. V usage is TRBV12-3 or TRBV12-4 and J usage is TRBJ2-5; D call uncertain. The CDR3 contains 14 residues. Deletions cut 6 bases from V and 2 bases from J, with 13 bases between. CDR3 protein: CASRLTAIQETQYF. The CDR3 region has the DNA TGTGCCAGCAGGCTGACTGCGATTCAAGAGACCCAGTACTTC.

The chain recombines TRBV28 with TRBJ1-4, with 7 nucleotides matching TRBD1. V shed 6 bases and J 7 bases; nucleotides not matched to a gene: 11. CDR3 length: 15 amino acids. The germline V gene encodes CDR1 MDHEN and CDR2 SYDVKM. DNA of the CDR3: TGTGCCAGCAGCCATACTACAGGGGCCGGTGAAAAACTGTTTTTT. This codes for CASSHTTGAGEKLFF.

Regarding this clonotype: Its ends do not fully match the called genes, so a read error is possible. The rearrangement links TRBV27 to TRBJ2-5, with TRBD2 as a possible D gene (5 bases). The CDR3 has 14 residues. Germline-derived CDR1 and CDR2 are MNHEY and SMNVEV (reference sequence). The CDR3 DNA follows: TGTACCAGCAGTTTATTTACGGGGTCACCGCTCGAGTACTTC. Its translation: CTSSLFTGSPLEYF.

This clonotype occurred a few times. The chain employs TRBV9 and TRBJ2-1, with TRBD2 matching 7 bases. CDR3 length equals 15 residues. Per germline, CDR1 SGDLS and CDR2 YYNGEE. Trimming took 0 bases from V and 2 from J; bases not matched to a gene: 2. CDR3 sequence reads: CASSVGTSAYNEQFF. The DNA for the CDR3 is TGTGCCAGCAGCGTAGGTACTAGCGCCTACAATGAGCAGTTCTTC. Combining the CDR3 with reference TRBV9 and TRBJ2-1 gives the whole variable domain DSGVTQTPKHLITATGQRVTLRCSPRSGDLSVYWYQQSLDQGLQFLIQYYNGEERAKGNILERFSAQQFPDLHSELNLSSLELGDSALYFCASSVGTSAYNEQFFGPGTRLTVL.

This clonotype appeared a few times. The V call is TRBV28, the J call TRBJ2-5; no clear D gene. This CDR3 has 13 residues. The V end lost 3 bases, the J end lost 4 bases, and 9 bases lay between the germline ends. CDR1 and CDR2 (germline): MDHEN, SYDVKM. The DNA for the CDR3 is TGTGCCAGCAGTTTTCCCCCTGTAGAGACCCAGTACTTC. This encodes CASSFPPVETQYF.

This chain links TRBV12-5 with TRBJ2-3; no clear D gene. Trimming cost V 5 bases and J 6 bases, with 9 bases left between them. The CDR3 is 12 amino acids. CDR1 and CDR2 (germline): LGHNT, FRNRAP. The CDR3 is CASGLGRDTQYF. The CDR3 DNA is TGTGCTAGTGGTCTAGGACGTGATACGCAGTATTTT.

As concerns this clonotype: A single base separates this from a much larger clone, so it may be a read error. The V and J genes are TRBV12-3 or TRBV12-4 and TRBJ2-1; perhaps TRBD2 as D (6 bases). With 4 bases removed from V and 4 bases from J, the gap between germline ends came to 14 bases. The CDR3 runs 15 residues. In DNA, the CDR3 is TGTGCCAGCAGTTACCGGGAGAGCTTTTACAATGAGCAGTTCTTC. It is translated as CASSYRESFYNEQFF.